Listed below are T cell receptor beta chains from one sample, sequenced in a study of CD4 T cell repertoires in COVID-19. TCRdb's copy holds only in-frame clones and misses some; the assay was immunoSEQ multiplex PCR. The data contain more than 65,000 clones, about 83% of them singletons. The source material was CD4+ T cells from peripheral blood, sampled after recovery from COVID-19. The receptors come from a human donor who had COVID-19. Both conserved end residues are part of each CDR3. Fields, in order: CDR3 length, V gene, J gene, CDR3 protein.

>15|TRBV6-5|TRBJ1-4
CATRPKLATNEKLFF
>15|TRBV5-1|TRBJ2-1
CASSFRDPGRNEQFF
>15|TRBV7-2|TRBJ2-3
CASGAAGGRTDTQYF
>14|TRBV7-8|TRBJ1-3
CASSLTVSGNTIYF
>15|TRBV28|TRBJ1-6
CASRTRSGGNSPLHF
>13|TRBV6-2/TRBV6-3|TRBJ1-1
CASSYWRYTEAFF
>11|TRBV6-5|TRBJ1-1
CASTNVGASHF
>14|TRBV28|TRBJ1-4
CASSPGGTNEKLFF
>18|TRBV5-1|TRBJ2-6
CASRPGESDATGANVLTF
>14|TRBV24-1|TRBJ1-2
CATSESGLNYGYTF
>14|TRBV5-6|TRBJ1-1
CASQGRVGNTEAFF
>12|TRBV7-2|TRBJ1-2
CASGGLNYGYTF
>16|TRBV6-1|TRBJ2-7
CASSDPARHIFYEQYF
>13|TRBV7-9|TRBJ1-1
CASSYGLNTEAFF
>13|TRBV5-6|TRBJ2-5
CASRTRGWETQYF
>15|TRBV9|TRBJ2-7
CASSVAGDFSYEQYF
>15|TRBV5-6|TRBJ2-2
CASSLGLQGRGELFF
>15|TRBV3-1/TRBV3-2|TRBJ1-2
CASSRQDTPNYGYTF
>15|TRBV2|TRBJ1-2
CASRENTGPNYGYTF
>13|TRBV5-1|TRBJ2-5
CASSLPDRETQYF
>17|TRBV7-8|TRBJ1-4
CASSLALIPGQAAKLFF
>14|TRBV6-5|TRBJ2-2
CASSKPGDTGELFF
>15|TRBV20-1|TRBJ1-6
CSASRMTGTDSPLHF
>12|TRBV19|TRBJ1-1
CASSKSRQEAFF
>16|TRBV18|TRBJ2-7
CASSRGPPGQGNEQYF
>17|TRBV2|TRBJ2-1
CASSESPGNGAYNEQFF
>16|TRBV7-8|TRBJ2-3
CASSFTATGGTDTQYF
>12|TRBV4-1|TRBJ2-7
CASSQSGREQYF
>14|TRBV2|TRBJ2-7
CASSEGSYSYEQYF
>12|TRBV2|TRBJ1-1
CATTRGNTEAFF
>14|TRBV5-5|TRBJ1-2
CASSLATQTYGYTF
>13|TRBV5-1|TRBJ1-2
CASSLASVDGYTF
>13|TRBV5-4|TRBJ2-3
CASSLSSTDTQYF
>15|TRBV2|TRBJ1-2
CASSEGTKPTYGYTF
>15|TRBV19|TRBJ1-5
CASSVSVYSNQPQHF
>14|TRBV19|TRBJ2-6
CASLGGTGANVLTF
>17|TRBV13|TRBJ2-2
CASSLGGQGARTGELFF
>15|TRBV27|TRBJ1-6
CASSLFDPLRSPLHF
>14|TRBV7-2|TRBJ2-7
CASSLAGSFHEQYF
>12|TRBV12-3/TRBV12-4|TRBJ1-2
CASSLAGKGYTF
>15|TRBV11-1|TRBJ2-2
CASSLWATNTGELFF
>15|TRBV7-8|TRBJ1-1
CASLSGGGGIGEAFF
>16|TRBV19|TRBJ1-5
CASSDRGGGGGQPQHF